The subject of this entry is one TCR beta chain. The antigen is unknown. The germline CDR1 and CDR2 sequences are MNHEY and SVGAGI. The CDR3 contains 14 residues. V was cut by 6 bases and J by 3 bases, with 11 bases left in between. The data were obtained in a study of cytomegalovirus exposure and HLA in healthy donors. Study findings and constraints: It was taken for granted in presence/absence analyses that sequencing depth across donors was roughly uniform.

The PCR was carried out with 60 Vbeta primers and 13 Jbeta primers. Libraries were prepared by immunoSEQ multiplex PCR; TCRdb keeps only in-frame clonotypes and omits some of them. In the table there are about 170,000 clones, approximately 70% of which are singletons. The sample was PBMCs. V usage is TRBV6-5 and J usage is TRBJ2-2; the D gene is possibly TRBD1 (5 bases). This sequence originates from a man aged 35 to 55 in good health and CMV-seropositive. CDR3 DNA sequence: TGTGCCAGCAGGGAACAGGCCCACACCGGGGAGCTGTTTTTT. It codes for CASREQAHTGELFF.